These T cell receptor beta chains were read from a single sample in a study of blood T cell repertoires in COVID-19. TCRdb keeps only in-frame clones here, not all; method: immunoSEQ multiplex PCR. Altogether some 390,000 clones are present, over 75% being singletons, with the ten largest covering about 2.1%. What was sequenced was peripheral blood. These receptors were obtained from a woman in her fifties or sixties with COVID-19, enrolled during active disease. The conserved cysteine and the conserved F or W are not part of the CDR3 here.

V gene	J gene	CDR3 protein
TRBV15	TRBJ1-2	ATRDRGVGYT
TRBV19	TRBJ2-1	ASSISTYNEQF
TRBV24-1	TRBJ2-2	ATRDISNTGELF
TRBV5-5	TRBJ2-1	ASVPNWNYGSEQF
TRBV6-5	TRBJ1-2	ASSYSSGPSYGYT
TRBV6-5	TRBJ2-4	ASSSGTPNIQY
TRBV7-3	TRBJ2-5	ASSLGRTMGQETQY
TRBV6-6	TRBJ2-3	ASSSNARTDTQY
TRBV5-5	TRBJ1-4	ASSFSTNEKLF
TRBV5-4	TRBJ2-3	ASSPRGQGTDTQY
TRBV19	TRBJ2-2	ASSNIAGTGELF
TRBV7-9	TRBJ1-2	ASSLVAASYGYT
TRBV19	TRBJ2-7	ASSMGTGGTYEQY
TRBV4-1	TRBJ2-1	ASSLSGGANNEQF
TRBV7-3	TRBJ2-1	ASSLVVAGGHNEQF
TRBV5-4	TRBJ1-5	ASSLDRGQNQPQH
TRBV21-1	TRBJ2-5	ASSNRRGEETQY
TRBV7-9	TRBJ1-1	ASSLQGAMNTEAF
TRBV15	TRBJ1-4	ATSRDRDRVREKLF
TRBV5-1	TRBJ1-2	ASSLGTGSYGYT
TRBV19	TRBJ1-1	ASNSHAAGAEAF
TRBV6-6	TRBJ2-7	ASSRPGQGGYEQY
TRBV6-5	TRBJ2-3	ASSLSRGGGDTQY
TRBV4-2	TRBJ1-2	ASSQDPGGADYGYT